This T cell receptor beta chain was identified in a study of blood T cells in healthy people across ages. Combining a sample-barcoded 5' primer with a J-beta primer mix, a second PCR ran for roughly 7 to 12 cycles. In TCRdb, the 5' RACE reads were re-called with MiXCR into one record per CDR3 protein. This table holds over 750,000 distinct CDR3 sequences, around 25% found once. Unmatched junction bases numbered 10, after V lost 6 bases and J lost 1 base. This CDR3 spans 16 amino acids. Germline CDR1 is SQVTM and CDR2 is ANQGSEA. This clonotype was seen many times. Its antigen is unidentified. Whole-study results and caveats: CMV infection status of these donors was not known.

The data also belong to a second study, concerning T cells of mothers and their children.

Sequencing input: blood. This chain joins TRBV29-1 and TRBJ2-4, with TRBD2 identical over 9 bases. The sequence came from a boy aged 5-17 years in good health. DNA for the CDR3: TGCAGCGTCGTCACTTTAGCGGGGGCGGCCAAAAACATTCAGTACTTC. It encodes CSVVTLAGAAKNIQYF.